This T cell receptor (beta chain) was documented in a study of cytomegalovirus exposure and HLA in healthy donors. Study-level results: It was 150 to 200 TCR beta chains that were listed as cytomegalovirus-associated. According to a later analysis, TCR clusters from the first cohort tended to co-occur in the 100 to 150 validation repertoires.

The assay was immunoSEQ multiplex PCR, and TCRdb's table has in-frame clones only and misses some. The sample yields around 70,000 clones, approximately 94% seen once. The CDR3 extends over 12 amino acids. Trimming removed 0 bases at V and 2 bases at J, with 5 bases between. The germline V gene has CDR1 GTSNPN and CDR2 SVGIG (reference sequence). Worth noting for this clone: What it binds is unknown.

The rearrangement links TRBV30 to TRBJ2-7; no clear D. Sequenced input: PBMCs. This clonotype was sampled from a woman under 30 in good health and CMV-seropositive. This CDR3 is CAWSVVAYEQYF. CDR3 nucleotide sequence: TGTGCCTGGAGTGTAGTAGCCTACGAGCAGTACTTC. Using reference TRBV30 and TRBJ2-7 for the parts outside the CDR3, the full variable domain is SQTIHQWPATLVQPVGSPLSLECTVEGTSNPNLYWYRQAAGRGLQLLFYSVGIGQISSEVPQNLSASRPQDRQFILSSKKLLLSDSGFYLCAWSVVAYEQYFGPGTRLTVT.